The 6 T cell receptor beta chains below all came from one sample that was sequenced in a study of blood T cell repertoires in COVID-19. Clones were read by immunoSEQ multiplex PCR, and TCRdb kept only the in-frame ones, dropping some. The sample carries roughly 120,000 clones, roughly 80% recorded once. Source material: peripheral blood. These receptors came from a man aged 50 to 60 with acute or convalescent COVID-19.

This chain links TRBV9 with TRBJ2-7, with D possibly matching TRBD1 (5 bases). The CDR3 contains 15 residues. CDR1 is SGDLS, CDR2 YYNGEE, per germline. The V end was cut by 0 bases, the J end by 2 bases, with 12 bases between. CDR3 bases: TGTGCCAGCAGCGTAGGACCACAGGCTACCTACGAGCAGTACTTC. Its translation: CASSVGPQATYEQYF.

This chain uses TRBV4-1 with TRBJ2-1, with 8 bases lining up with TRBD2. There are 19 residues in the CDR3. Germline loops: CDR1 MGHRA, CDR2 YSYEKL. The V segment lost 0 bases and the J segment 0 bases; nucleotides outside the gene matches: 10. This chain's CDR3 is CASSQEGPSGLSSYNEQFF. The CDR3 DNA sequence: TGCGCCAGCAGCCAAGAAGGGCCTAGCGGGCTCAGCTCCTACAATGAGCAGTTCTTC.

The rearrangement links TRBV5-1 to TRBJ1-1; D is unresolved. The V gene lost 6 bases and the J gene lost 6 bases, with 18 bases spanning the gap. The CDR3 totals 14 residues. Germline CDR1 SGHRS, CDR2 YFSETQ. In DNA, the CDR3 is TGCGCCAGCACCGTCTCCGCCGCAGGCGCTGAAGCTTTCTTT. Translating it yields CASTVSAAGAEAFF.

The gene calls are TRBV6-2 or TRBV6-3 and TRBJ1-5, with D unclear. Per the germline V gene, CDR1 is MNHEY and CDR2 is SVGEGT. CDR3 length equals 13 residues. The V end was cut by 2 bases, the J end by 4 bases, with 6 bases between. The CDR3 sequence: CASSYIQNQPQHF. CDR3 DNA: TGTGCCAGCAGTTACATTCAGAATCAGCCCCAGCATTTT.

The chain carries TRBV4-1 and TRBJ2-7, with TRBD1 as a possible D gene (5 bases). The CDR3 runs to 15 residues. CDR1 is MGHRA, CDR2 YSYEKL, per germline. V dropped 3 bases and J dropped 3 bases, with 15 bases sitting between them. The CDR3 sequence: CASSQGREAIYEQYF. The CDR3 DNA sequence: TGCGCCAGCAGCCAGGGCAGGGAAGCAATCTACGAGCAGTACTTC.

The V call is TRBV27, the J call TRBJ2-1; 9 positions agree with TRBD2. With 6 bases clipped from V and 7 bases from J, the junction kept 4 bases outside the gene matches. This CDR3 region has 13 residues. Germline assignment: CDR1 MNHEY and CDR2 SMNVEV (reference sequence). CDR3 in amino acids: CASRLAGRNEQFF. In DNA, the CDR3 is TGTGCCAGCAGGCTAGCGGGGAGAAATGAGCAGTTCTTC.